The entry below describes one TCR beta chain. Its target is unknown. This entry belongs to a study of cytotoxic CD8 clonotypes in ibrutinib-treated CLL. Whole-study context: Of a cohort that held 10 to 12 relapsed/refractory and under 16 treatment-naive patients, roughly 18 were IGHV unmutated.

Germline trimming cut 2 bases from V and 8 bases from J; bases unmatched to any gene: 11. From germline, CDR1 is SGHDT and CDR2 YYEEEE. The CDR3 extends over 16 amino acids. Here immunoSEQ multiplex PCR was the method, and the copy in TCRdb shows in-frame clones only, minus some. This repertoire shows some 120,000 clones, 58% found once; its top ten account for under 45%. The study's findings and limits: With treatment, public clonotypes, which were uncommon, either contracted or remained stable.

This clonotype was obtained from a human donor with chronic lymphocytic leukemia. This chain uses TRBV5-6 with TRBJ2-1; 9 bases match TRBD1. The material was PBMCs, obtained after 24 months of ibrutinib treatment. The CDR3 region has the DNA TGTGCCAGCAGCTTCGCCGTAGGGGGACAGGGTTATGAGCAGTTCTTC. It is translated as CASSFAVGGQGYEQFF.